Listed here are 9 T cell receptor beta chains from one sample, sequenced in a study of CD8 T cells in Susac syndrome. Roughly 0.45 to 1 ug RNA was reverse transcribed with random hexamers. MiXCR, applied by TCRdb to the immunoSEQ multiplex PCR reads, yields one record per CDR3 protein. The sample shows approximately 160,000 distinct CDR3 sequences, approximately 93% of them seen only once. The specimen was CD4+ T cells from PBMCs. The receptors were gathered from a human donor with multiple sclerosis.

This clonotype has a handful of counts. The chain carries TRBV30 and TRBJ1-5; a weak D match, TRBD1 (5 bases). CDR1 GTSNPN and CDR2 SVGIG come from the germline V gene (reference sequence). Trimming pared 5 bases from V and 7 bases from J, leaving 18 bases between. CDR3 length equals 14 residues. The CDR3 DNA reads as TGTGCCTGGGCACTGGGAGGGGCAGGACAGCCCCAGCATTTT. Protein product: CAWALGGAGQPQHF.

CDR3 nucleotides: TGTGCCTGGAGTGGAGTAGCCAAAAACATTCAGTACTTC. Encoded protein: CAWSGVAKNIQYF. The chain joins TRBV30 to TRBJ2-4; D uncertain. The CDR3 is 13 residues long. Germline values: CDR1 GTSNPN, CDR2 SVGIG (reference sequence). The V gene lost 1 base and the J gene lost 0 bases, with 4 bases spanning the gap.

This rearrangement joins TRBV7-8 to TRBJ1-6, with TRBD1 identical over 9 bases. The CDR3 extends over 14 amino acids. Germline assignment: CDR1 SGHVS and CDR2 FQNEAQ. V lost 4 bases and J lost 15; bases outside the gene matches: 10. This CDR3 reads CASSSGTGSQGLHF. DNA of the CDR3: TGTGCCAGCAGCTCCGGGACAGGGTCTCAGGGCCTCCACTTT.

The chain links TRBV20-1 to TRBJ1-2; D might be TRBD1 (6 bases). In germline, CDR1 is DFQATT, CDR2 SNEGSKA (reference sequence). This CDR3 region has 14 residues. V dropped 6 bases and J dropped 3 bases, with 17 bases sitting between them. The chain's CDR3 is CSARRGAGDYGYTF. In DNA, the CDR3 is TGCAGTGCCCGAAGGGGGGCAGGGGACTATGGCTACACCTTC.

This chain uses TRBV6-5 with TRBJ2-7; a possible D gene is TRBD2 (6 bases). V was clipped by 6 bases and J by 6 bases, with 18 bases between them. The CDR3 totals 14 residues. Looked up from germline, CDR1 is MNHEY and CDR2 is SVGAGI. This CDR3 reads CASRPPGPRGEQYF. In DNA, the CDR3 is TGTGCCAGCAGGCCCCCTGGACCGCGGGGCGAGCAGTACTTC.

In DNA, the CDR3 is TGTGCCAGCGCTTTGTACAATGAGCAGTTCTTC. It yields the protein CASALYNEQFF. The J gene is TRBJ2-1, the V gene TRBV6-1; D not resolved. Trimming removed 8 bases from V and 4 bases from J, with 6 bases in between. The CDR3 covers 11 residues. Germline V lookup: CDR1 MNHNS, CDR2 SASEGT.

The chain uses TRBV15 and TRBJ2-7, with a weak D call TRBD1 (6 bases). The CDR3 runs to 15 residues. V lost 2 bases, J lost 6 bases, and 17 bases lay in between. Germline V CDR1 and CDR2: LNHNV, YYDKDF (reference sequence). The chain's CDR3 is CATSRTGTYRGEQYF. The CDR3 region has the DNA TGTGCCACCAGCAGAACCGGGACATATCGTGGCGAGCAGTACTTC.

The V call is TRBV5-1, the J call TRBJ2-7; 10 bases are a match to TRBD2. The CDR3 has 16 amino acids. Germline assignment: CDR1 SGHRS and CDR2 YFSETQ. The V gene end was trimmed by 0 bases and the J gene end by 6 bases; junction bases not matched to a gene: 9. As DNA, the CDR3 is TGCGCCAGCAGCTTGGTTGGGACTAGCGTCGCCAGCGAGCAGTACTTC. Its protein product is CASSLVGTSVASEQYF.

CDR3 nucleotides: TGTGCCATCAGTGAGTATCCCCCTGCGCTCAACGCCGGGGAGCTGTTTTTT. This encodes CAISEYPPALNAGELFF. This rearrangement joins TRBV10-3 to TRBJ2-2; D is uncertain. Germline V lookup: CDR1 ENHRY, CDR2 SYGVKD. This CDR3 contains 17 residues. Trimming left V 1 base short and J 6 bases short, with 18 bases between.